Below, 3 T cell receptor beta chains from the same sample are listed, as sequenced in a study of CD8 T cells in Susac syndrome. The RNA input was 0.5 to 1 ug, and it was reverse transcribed with random hexamers. TCRdb reprocessed the immunoSEQ multiplex PCR reads with MiXCR, giving one entry per CDR3 protein. Of around 160,000 distinct CDR3 sequences in the sample, 94% were seen once. The specimen was CD4+ T cells from PBMCs. Source of these receptors: a human donor with multiple sclerosis.

The chain employs TRBV6-2 or TRBV6-3 and TRBJ1-2, with D maybe TRBD1 (6 bases). V was trimmed by 4 bases and J by 7 bases, leaving 25 bases between them. Germline V gives CDR1 MNHEY, CDR2 SVGEGT. The CDR3 is 17 amino acids. CDR3 region: CASSFSPYREPRRGYTF. CDR3 bases: TGTGCCAGCAGTTTTTCACCTTACAGGGAGCCGCGTCGTGGCTACACCTTC.

This clonotype was seen only once. The CDR3 DNA follows: TGTGCCAGCAGTATTACTCAGACGGCGAACACTGAAGCTTTCTTT. Amino acid sequence: CASSITQTANTEAFF. V and J are TRBV6-2 or TRBV6-3 and TRBJ1-1; the D is unclear. The CDR3 is 15 residues long. Germline-derived CDR1 and CDR2 are MNHEY and SVGEGT. V shed 5 bases and J shed 1 base, with 14 bases lying between them.

The rearrangement uses TRBV7-2 and TRBJ1-2, with D unclear. This CDR3 is built from 19 residues. Germline V gene sequence: CDR1 SGHTA, CDR2 FQGNSA. V lost 5 bases to trimming and J lost 2 bases, with 27 bases between them. This CDR3 is CASSPRMGRGRPGNYGYTF. The CDR3 coding sequence is TGTGCCAGCAGCCCGAGAATGGGTAGAGGGCGCCCGGGAAACTATGGCTACACCTTC.